Here is one TCR beta chain with its context. The data originate from a study of blood T cell repertoires in COVID-19. Across the whole study: Acute and convalescent COVID-19 specimens originated in the United States, Italy and Spain.

The CDR3 is made up of 15 amino acids. Methods used by the authors: The authors estimated nucleated cell counts from reference gene primer amplification. Sequencing used immunoSEQ multiplex PCR; TCRdb keeps in-frame clones, though not all of them. That table furnishes V, J and clone size, whereas the DNA furnished D and trimming. The sample includes about 360,000 clones, approximately 86% of them seen just once. The sequence came from a human donor in a cohort sampled during active COVID-19. V usage is TRBV21-1 and J usage is TRBJ2-3; the D call TRBD2 from the table was never checked on the DNA. TRBV21-1 is termed a pseudogene. The sequenced sample was peripheral blood. The CDR3 bases are TGTGCCACCCTCCCCTCGGGGGGTTTGGCAGATACGCAGTATTTT. It yields the protein CATLPSGGLADTQYF.